This T cell receptor (beta chain) was captured in a study of OX40 agonist ivuxolimab in advanced cancers. On the study more broadly: Administration of intravenous ivuxolimab to patients occurred every 2 weeks at 0.01 to 10 mg/kg. Study outcomes and limitations: Certain nonresponders likewise exhibited a low normalized T-cell clonal expansion.

Researchers took blood at baseline, on cycle 4 day 1, and on cycle 7 day 1. The CDR3 extends over 14 amino acids. Germline loops: CDR1 MGHRA, CDR2 YSYEKL. Trimming left V 0 bases short and J 2 bases short, with 5 bases between. The assay was immunoSEQ multiplex PCR, and TCRdb's table has in-frame clones only and misses some. The sample comprises about 18,000 clones, more than 70% of which are singletons, and approximately 30% rests with the top ten. Of note for this clone: Its antigen is undetermined.

Specimen: CD4+ or CD8+ T cells sorted from blood, collected in a trial of the OX40 agonist ivuxolimab. The V call is TRBV4-1, the J call TRBJ2-1; D gene ambiguous. The clonotype originates from an adult with an advanced solid tumor such as melanoma, head and neck, liver or kidney cancer. The CDR3 spells CASSQEITYNEQFF. The CDR3 DNA reads TGCGCCAGCAGCCAAGAAATCACCTACAATGAGCAGTTCTTC.